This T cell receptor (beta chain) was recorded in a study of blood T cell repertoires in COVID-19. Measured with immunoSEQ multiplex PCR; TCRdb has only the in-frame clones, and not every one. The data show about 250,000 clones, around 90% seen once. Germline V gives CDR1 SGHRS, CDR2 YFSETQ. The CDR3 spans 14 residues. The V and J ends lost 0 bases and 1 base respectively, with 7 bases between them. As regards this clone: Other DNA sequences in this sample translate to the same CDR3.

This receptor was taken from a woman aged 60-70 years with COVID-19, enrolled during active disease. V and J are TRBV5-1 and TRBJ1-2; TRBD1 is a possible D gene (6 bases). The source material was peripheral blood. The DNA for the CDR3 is TGCGCCAGCAGCTTGGAACAGGGTAACTATGGCTACACCTTC. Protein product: CASSLEQGNYGYTF. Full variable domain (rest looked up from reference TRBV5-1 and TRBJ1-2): KAGVTQTPRYLIKTRGQQVTLSCSPISGHRSVSWYQQTPGQGLQFLFEYFSETQRNKGNFPGRFSGRQFSNSRSEMNVSTLELGDSALYLCASSLEQGNYGYTFGSGTRLTVV.